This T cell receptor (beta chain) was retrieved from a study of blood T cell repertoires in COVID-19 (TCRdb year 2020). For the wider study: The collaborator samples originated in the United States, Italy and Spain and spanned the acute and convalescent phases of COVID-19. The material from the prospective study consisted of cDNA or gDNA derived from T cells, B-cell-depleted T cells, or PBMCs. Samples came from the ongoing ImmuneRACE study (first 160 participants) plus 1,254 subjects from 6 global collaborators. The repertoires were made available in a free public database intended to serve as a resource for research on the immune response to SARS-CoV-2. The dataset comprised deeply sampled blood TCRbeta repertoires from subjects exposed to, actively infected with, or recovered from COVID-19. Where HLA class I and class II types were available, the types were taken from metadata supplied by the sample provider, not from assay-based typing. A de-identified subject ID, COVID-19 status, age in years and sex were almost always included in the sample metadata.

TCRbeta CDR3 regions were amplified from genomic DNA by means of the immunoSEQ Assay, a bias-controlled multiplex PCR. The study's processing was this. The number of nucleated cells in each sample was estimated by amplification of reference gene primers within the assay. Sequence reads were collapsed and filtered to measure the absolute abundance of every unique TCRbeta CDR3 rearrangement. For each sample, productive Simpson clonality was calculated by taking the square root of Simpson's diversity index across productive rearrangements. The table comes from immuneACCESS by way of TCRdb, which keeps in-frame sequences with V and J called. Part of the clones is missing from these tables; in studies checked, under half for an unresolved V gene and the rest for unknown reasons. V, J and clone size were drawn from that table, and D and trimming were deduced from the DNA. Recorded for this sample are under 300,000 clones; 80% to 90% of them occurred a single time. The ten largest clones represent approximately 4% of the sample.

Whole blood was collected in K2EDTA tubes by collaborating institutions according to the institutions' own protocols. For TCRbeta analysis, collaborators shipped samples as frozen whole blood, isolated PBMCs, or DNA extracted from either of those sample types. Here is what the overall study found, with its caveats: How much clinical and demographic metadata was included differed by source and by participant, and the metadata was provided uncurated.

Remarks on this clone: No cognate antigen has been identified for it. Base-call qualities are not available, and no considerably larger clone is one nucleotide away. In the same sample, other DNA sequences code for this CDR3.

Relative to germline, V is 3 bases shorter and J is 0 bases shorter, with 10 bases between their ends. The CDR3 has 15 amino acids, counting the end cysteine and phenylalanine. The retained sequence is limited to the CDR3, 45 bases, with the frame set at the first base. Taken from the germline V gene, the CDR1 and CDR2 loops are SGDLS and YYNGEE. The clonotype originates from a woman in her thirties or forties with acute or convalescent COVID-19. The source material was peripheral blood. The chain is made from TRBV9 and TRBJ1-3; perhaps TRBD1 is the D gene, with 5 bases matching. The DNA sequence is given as TGTGCCAGCAGCGCGACAGTCTCCTCTGGAAACACCATATATTTT. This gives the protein CASSATVSSGNTIYF.